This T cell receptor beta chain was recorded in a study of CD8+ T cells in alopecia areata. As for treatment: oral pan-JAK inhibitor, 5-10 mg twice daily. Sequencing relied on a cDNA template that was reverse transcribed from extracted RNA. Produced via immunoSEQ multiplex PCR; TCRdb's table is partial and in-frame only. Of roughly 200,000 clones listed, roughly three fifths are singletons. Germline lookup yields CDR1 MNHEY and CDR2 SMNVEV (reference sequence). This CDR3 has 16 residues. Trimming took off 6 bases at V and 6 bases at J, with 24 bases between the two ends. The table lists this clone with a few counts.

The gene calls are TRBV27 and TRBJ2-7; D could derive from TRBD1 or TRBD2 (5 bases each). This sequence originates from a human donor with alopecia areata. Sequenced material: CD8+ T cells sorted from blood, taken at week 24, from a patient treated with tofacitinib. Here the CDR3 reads CASSLSWGNPPLEQYF. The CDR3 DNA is TGTGCCAGCAGCCTTTCCTGGGGGAACCCCCCTCTCGAGCAGTACTTC.